Listed here are 10 T cell receptor beta chains from one sample, sequenced in a study of CD8+ T cells in alopecia areata. In each case, RNA was isolated and then reverse transcribed into cDNA as the sequencing template. Using immunoSEQ multiplex PCR, the repertoire was profiled, and TCRdb retains in-frame clones only, with some absent. The sample has around 120,000 clones, around 50% seen once; the top ten hold under 12%. The sequenced material came from NKG2D-low CD8+ T cells sorted from blood. The receptors here all came from a human donor with alopecia areata.

This chain links TRBV30 with TRBJ2-1; D uncertain. Germline V gene data show CDR1 as GTSNPN and CDR2 as SVGIG (reference sequence). The CDR3 consists of 11 residues. V was shortened by 4 bases and J by 5 bases, with 6 bases between the two germline ends. This chain's CDR3 is CAWTLNNEQFF. CDR3 nucleotides: TGTGCCTGGACCCTCAACAATGAGCAGTTCTTC. The complete variable domain, with remaining parts taken from reference TRBV30 and TRBJ2-1, reads SQTIHQWPATLVQPVGSPLSLECTVEGTSNPNLYWYRQAAGRGLQLLFYSVGIGQISSEVPQNLSASRPQDRQFILSSKKLLLSDSGFYLCAWTLNNEQFFGPGTRLTVL.

The V gene is TRBV29-1, the J gene TRBJ2-7; tentative D call: TRBD2 (6 bases). The CDR3 has 12 amino acids. Germline V gene data show CDR1 as SQVTM and CDR2 as ANQGSEA. V lost 7 bases and J 4 bases, leaving 14 bases between the germline ends. CDR3 residues: CSAIQGGYEQYF. The CDR3, as DNA: TGCAGCGCCATCCAGGGAGGTTACGAGCAGTACTTC.

The chain is built from TRBV29-1 and TRBJ2-1, with TRBD2 matching over 9 bases. The V segment lost 6 bases and the J segment 2 bases; nucleotides outside the gene matches: 5. Germline CDR1 SQVTM, CDR2 ANQGSEA. The CDR3 has 14 residues. The CDR3 DNA is TGCAGCGTAGAGCGGGAGGCCGCCTACAATGAGCAGTTCTTC. Translated, it gives CSVEREAAYNEQFF.

The V gene is TRBV20-1, the J gene TRBJ2-7; 7 nucleotides agree with TRBD1. Trimming took 6 bases from V and 3 from J; bases not matched to a gene: 2. Looked up from germline, CDR1 is DFQATT and CDR2 is SNEGSKA (reference sequence). The CDR3 loop spans 11 amino acids. As DNA, the CDR3 is TGCAGTGCCAGGACAGGCTACGAGCAGTACTTC. Translation gives CSARTGYEQYF.

The chain uses TRBV28 and TRBJ2-1; 10 bases map to TRBD2. V trimming: 5 bases; J trimming: 9 bases; junction bases outside the gene matches: 4. The CDR3 is 13 residues long. Germline CDR1 and CDR2: MDHEN and SYDVKM. CDR3 sequence (DNA): TGTGCCAGCAGTCCCCGACTAGCGGGTGAGCAGTTCTTC. It encodes CASSPRLAGEQFF.

This clone has more than one count but fewer than ten. CDR3 sequence (DNA): TGCGCCAGCAGCCGTTTGTCGTACGAGCAGTACTTC. It translates to CASSRLSYEQYF. This chain links TRBV4-3 with TRBJ2-7; D gene unclear. Looked up from germline, CDR1 is LGHNA and CDR2 is YSLEER. The ends were cut back, 4 bases at V and 4 bases at J, with 8 bases in the middle. The CDR3 is 12 residues long.

This clone was detected only a few times. This chain connects TRBV29-1 to TRBJ2-3; 8 bases map to TRBD2. This CDR3 is built from 14 residues. V shed 8 bases, J shed 0 bases, and the junction held 7 bases outside the gene matches. Looked up from germline, CDR1 is SQVTM and CDR2 is ANQGSEA. CDR3 amino acids: CSLREGESTDTQYF. For the CDR3, the DNA is TGCAGCCTCCGGGAGGGGGAGAGCACAGATACGCAGTATTTT.

V usage is TRBV30 and J usage is TRBJ2-1, with D unresolved. CDR1 GTSNPN and CDR2 SVGIG come from the germline V gene (reference sequence). This CDR3 comprises 11 residues. The CDR3 DNA reads TGTCTGATGGGTGGCTACAATGAGCAGTTCTTC. Amino acids: CLMGGYNEQFF.

The V and J genes are TRBV27 and TRBJ2-7, with 12 nucleotides matching TRBD2. Germline CDR1 is MNHEY and CDR2 is SMNVEV (reference sequence). The CDR3 sequence is 17 residues long. Trimming removed 3 bases from V and 7 bases from J; junction bases left unmatched: 13. CDR3 nucleotides: TGTGCCAGCAGTTTTGCTAGCGGGAGGGCCCGACCAGGAGAGCAGTACTTC. This translates into CASSFASGRARPGEQYF.

The V gene is TRBV28, the J gene TRBJ1-2, with D possibly being TRBD1 (6 bases). There are 11 residues in the CDR3. Per the germline V gene, CDR1 is MDHEN and CDR2 is SYDVKM. Trimming took off 10 bases at V and 6 bases at J, with 12 bases between the two ends. The CDR3 region is CAITGSHGYTF. In DNA, the CDR3 is TGTGCCATTACAGGGTCTCATGGCTACACCTTC.